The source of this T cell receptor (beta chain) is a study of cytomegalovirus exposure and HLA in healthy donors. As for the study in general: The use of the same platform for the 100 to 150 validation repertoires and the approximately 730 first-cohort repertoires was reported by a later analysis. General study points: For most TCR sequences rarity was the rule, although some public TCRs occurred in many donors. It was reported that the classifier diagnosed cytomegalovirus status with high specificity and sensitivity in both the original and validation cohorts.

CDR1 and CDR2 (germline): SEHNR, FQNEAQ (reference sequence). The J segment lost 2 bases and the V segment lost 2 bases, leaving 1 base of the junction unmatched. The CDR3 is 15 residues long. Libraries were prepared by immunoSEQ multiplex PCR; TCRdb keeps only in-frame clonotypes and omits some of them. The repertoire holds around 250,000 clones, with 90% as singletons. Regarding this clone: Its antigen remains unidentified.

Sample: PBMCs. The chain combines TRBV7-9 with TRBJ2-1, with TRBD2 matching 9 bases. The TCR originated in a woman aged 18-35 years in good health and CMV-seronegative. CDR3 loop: CASSLSGGTYNEQFF. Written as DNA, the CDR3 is TGTGCCAGCAGCTTAAGCGGGGGGACCTACAATGAGCAGTTCTTC.